This entry describes one T cell receptor (beta chain). Its antigen is undetermined. The sample originates from a study of T cell responses to AZD1222 COVID-19 vaccine. General study results and limits: Spike-specific TCR breadth and depth grew following two AZD1222 doses. Donors were chiefly white British, with a greater number of females, and clonal diversity was perhaps underestimated.

The CDR3 spans 12 residues. Germline CDR1 is LGHDT and CDR2 is YNNKEL (reference sequence). Trimming pared 4 bases from V and 1 base from J, leaving 4 bases between. Only in-frame clones appear in the TCRdb table, and some are missing; sequencing was by immunoSEQ multiplex PCR. Here the sample spans some 150,000 clones, 90% to 95% being singletons. The clonotype was recovered from an adult in good health. The chain combines TRBV3-1 (or the pseudogene TRBV3-2) with TRBJ1-1; D unclear. The sequences come from peripheral blood, collected on day 0 of MenACWY control vaccination. The CDR3 coding sequence is TGTGCCAGCAGCCTTAGGAACACTGAAGCTTTCTTT. Translating it yields CASSLRNTEAFF.